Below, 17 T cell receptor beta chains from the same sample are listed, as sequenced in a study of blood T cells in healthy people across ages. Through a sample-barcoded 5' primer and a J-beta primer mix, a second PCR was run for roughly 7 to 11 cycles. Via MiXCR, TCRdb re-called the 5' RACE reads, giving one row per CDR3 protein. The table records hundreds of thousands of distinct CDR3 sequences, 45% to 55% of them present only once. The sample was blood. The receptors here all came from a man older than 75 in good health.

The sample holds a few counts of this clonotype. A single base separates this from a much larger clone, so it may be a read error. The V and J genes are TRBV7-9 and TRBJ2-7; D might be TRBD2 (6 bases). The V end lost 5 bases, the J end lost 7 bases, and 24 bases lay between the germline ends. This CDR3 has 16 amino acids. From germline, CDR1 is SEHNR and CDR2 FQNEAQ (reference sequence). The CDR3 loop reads CASSGGTQKPYNEQYF. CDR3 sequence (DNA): TGTGCCAGCAGCGGGGGGACCCAGAAACCCTACAATGAGCAGTACTTC.

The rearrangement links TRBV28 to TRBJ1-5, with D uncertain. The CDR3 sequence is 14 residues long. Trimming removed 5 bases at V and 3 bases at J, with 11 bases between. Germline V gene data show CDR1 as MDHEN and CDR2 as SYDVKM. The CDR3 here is CASSQVEVNQPQHF. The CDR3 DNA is TGTGCCAGCAGTCAGGTGGAGGTCAATCAGCCCCAGCATTTT.

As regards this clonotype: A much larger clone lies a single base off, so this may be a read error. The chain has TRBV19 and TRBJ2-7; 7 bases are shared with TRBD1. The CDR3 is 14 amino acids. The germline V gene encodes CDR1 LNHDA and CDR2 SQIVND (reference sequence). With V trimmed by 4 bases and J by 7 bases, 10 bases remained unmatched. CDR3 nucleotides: TGTGCCAGTAGTACCGGGACAGTCTACAATGAGCAGTACTTC. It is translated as CASSTGTVYNEQYF.

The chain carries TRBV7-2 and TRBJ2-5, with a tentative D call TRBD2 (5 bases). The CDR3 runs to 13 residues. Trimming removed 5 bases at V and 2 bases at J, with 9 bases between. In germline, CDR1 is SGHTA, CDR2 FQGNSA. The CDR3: CASSPGSQETQYF. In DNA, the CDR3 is TGTGCCAGCAGCCCGGGATCTCAAGAGACCCAGTACTTC.

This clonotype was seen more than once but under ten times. The CDR3 is CASSFTGNQPQHF. CDR3 nucleotides: TGTGCCAGCAGTTTCACGGGGAATCAGCCCCAGCATTTT. This chain links TRBV12-3 or TRBV12-4 with TRBJ1-5; D not resolved. Trimming took 3 bases from V and 4 from J, leaving 7 bases between them. The CDR3 runs to 13 residues.

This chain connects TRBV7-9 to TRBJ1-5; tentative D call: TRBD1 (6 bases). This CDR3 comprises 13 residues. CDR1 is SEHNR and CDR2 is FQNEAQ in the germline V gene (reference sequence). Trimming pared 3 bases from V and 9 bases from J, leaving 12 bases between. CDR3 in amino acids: CASSLGRGRPQHF. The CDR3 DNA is TGTGCCAGCAGCTTGGGCAGGGGAAGGCCCCAGCATTTT.

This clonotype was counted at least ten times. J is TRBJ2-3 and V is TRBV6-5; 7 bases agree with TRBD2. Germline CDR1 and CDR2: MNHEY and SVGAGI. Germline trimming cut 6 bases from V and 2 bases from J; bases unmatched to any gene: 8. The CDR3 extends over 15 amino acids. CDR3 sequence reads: CASSHPGGNTDTQYF. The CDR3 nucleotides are TGTGCCAGCAGCCACCCGGGGGGAAACACAGATACGCAGTATTTT.

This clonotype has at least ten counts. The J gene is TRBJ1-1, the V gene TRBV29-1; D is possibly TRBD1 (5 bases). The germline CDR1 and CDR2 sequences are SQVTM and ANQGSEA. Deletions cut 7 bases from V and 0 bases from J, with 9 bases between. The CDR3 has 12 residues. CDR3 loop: CSAGQLNTEAFF. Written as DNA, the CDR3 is TGCAGCGCTGGACAACTGAACACTGAAGCTTTCTTT.

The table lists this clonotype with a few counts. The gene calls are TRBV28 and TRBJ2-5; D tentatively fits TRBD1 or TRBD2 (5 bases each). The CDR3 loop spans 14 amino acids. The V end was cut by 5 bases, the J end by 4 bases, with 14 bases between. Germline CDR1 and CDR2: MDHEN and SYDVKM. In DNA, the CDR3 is TGTGCCAGCAGTCTAATAGGGGCGGGAGAGACCCAGTACTTC. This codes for CASSLIGAGETQYF.

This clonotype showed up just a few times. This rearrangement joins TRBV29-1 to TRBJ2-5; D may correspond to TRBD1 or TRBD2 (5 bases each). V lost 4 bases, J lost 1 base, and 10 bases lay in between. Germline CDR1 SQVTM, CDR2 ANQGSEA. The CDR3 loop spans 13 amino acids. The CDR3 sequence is CSVAKGTQETQYF. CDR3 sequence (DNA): TGCAGCGTTGCTAAGGGGACCCAAGAGACCCAGTACTTC.

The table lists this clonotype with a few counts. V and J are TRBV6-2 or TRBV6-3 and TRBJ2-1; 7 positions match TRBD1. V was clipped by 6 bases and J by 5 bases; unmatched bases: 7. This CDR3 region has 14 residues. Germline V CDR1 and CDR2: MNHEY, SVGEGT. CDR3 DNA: TGTGCCAGCAGGCCCGGGACAGCAAACAATGAGCAGTTCTTC. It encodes CASRPGTANNEQFF.

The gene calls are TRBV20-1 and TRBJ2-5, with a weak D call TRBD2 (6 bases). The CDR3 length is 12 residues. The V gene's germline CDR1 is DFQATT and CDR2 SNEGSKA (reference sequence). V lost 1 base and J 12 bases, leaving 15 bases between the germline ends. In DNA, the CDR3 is TGCAGTGCTAGAGGGACGCCGGGGGTTAAGTACTTC. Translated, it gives CSARGTPGVKYF.

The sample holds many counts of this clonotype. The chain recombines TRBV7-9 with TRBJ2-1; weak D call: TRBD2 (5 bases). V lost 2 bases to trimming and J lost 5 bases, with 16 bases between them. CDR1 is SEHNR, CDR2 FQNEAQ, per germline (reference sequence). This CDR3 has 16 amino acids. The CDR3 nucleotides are TGTGCCAGCAGCTTACGTCGGAGGAACGGGCACAATGAGCAGTTCTTC. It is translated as CASSLRRRNGHNEQFF.

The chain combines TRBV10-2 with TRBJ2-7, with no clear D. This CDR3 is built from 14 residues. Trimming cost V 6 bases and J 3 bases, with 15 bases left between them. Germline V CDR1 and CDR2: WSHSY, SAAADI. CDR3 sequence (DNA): TGCGCCAGCAGACTCAGAGTCGGCCTCTACGAGCAGTACTTC. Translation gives CASRLRVGLYEQYF.

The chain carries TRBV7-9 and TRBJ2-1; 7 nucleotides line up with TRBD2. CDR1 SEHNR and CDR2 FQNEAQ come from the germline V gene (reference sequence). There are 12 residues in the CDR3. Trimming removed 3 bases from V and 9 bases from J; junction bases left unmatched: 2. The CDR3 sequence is CASSLLAAEQFF. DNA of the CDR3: TGTGCCAGCAGCTTGCTAGCGGCTGAGCAGTTCTTC.

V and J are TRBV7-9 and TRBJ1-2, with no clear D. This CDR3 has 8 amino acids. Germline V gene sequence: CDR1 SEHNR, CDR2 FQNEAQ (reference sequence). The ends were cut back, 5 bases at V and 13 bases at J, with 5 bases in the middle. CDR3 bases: TGTGCCAGCAGCGTAAGCACCTTC. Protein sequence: CASSVSTF.

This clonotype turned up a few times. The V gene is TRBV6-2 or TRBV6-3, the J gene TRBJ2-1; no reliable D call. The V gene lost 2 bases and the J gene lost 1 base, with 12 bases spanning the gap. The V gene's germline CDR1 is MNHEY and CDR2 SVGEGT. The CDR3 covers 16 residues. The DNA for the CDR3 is TGTGCCAGCAGTTACAGCTGGGATCGATCCTACAATGAGCAGTTCTTC. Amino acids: CASSYSWDRSYNEQFF.